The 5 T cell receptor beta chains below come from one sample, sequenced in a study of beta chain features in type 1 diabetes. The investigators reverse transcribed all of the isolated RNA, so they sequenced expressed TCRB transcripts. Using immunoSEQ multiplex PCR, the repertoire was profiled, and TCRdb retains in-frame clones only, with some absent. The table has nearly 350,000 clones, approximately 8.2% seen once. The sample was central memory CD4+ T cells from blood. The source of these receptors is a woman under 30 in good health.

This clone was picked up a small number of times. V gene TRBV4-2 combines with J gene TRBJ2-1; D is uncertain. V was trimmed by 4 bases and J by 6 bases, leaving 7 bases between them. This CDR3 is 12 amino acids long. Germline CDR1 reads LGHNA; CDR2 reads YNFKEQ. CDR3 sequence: CASSPNGNEQFF. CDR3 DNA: TGTGCCAGCAGCCCCAACGGCAATGAGCAGTTCTTC.

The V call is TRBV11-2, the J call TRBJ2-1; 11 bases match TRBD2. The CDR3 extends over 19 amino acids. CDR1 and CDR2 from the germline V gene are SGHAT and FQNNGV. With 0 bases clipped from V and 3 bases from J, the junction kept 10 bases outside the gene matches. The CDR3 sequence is CASSLDPGSSGRYYNEQFF. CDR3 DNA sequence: TGTGCCAGCAGCTTAGACCCCGGATCTAGCGGGAGGTACTACAATGAGCAGTTCTTC.

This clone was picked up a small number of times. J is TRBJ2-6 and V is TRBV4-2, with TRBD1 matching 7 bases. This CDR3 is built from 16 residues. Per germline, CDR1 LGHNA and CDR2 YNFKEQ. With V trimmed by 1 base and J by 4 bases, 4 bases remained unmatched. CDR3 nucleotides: TGTGCCAGCAGCCAAGTGGGACAGACCGGGGCCAACGTCCTGACTTTC. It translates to CASSQVGQTGANVLTF.

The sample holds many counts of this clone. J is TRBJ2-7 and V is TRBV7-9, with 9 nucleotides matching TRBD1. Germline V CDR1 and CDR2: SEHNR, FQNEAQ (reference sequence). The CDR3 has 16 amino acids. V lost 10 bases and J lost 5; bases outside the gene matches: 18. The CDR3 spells CATKRLRTGEGHEQYF. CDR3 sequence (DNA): TGTGCCACGAAACGACTTAGGACAGGGGAGGGTCACGAGCAGTACTTC.

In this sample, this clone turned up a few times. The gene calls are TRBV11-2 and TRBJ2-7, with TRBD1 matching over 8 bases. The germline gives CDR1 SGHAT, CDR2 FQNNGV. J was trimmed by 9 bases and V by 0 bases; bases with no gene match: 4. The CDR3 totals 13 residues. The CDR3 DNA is TGTGCCAGCAGCTTAGAATCGACAGGGGTGCAGTACTTC. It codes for CASSLESTGVQYF.